Presented here are 32 T cell receptor beta chains from one specimen sequenced in a study of T cells in localized non-small cell lung cancer. Here immunoSEQ multiplex PCR was the method, and the copy in TCRdb shows in-frame clones only, minus some. This table holds about 26,000 clones, approximately 84% found once. Sample: peripheral blood, taken before any cancer treatment. These receptors all come from a man aged 40 to 70 with stage III squamous cell lung carcinoma.

The chain recombines TRBV5-1 with TRBJ2-7, with 10 bases that match TRBD2. The CDR3 has 15 residues. Germline loops: CDR1 SGHRS, CDR2 YFSETQ. The V segment lost 0 bases and the J segment 7 bases; nucleotides outside the gene matches: 7. CDR3 in amino acids: CASSLAQAGGGEQYF. Here the CDR3 DNA reads TGCGCCAGCAGCTTGGCCCAAGCGGGAGGGGGGGAGCAGTACTTC.

This clone turned up a few times. J is TRBJ1-1 and V is TRBV7-9; D gene ambiguous. Looked up from germline, CDR1 is SEHNR and CDR2 is FQNEAQ (reference sequence). The CDR3 is 13 residues long. Trimming left V 6 bases short and J 1 base short, with 9 bases between. The CDR3 here is CASRLPENTEAFF. The CDR3 nucleotides are TGTGCCAGCAGACTTCCGGAGAACACTGAAGCTTTCTTT.

The genes are TRBV9 and TRBJ2-5; maybe TRBD1 (6 bases). Trimming pared 4 bases from V and 1 base from J, leaving 17 bases between. CDR3 size: 16 residues. Per the germline V gene, CDR1 is SGDLS and CDR2 is YYNGEE. The DNA for the CDR3 is TGTGCCAGCAGCCCCAAGGCGAGGGGGTTCCAAGAGACCCAGTACTTC. Translated, it gives CASSPKARGFQETQYF.

The chain couples TRBV2 to TRBJ1-1, with a possible D match to TRBD1 (5 bases). Trimming took off 7 bases at V and 1 base at J, with 16 bases between the two ends. The germline V gene encodes CDR1 SNHLY and CDR2 FYNNEI. This CDR3 is built from 15 residues. As DNA, the CDR3 is TGTGCCAGCACCCTTTATGGGGGGGAGAACACTGAAGCTTTCTTT. Amino acids: CASTLYGGENTEAFF.

The genes are TRBV28 and TRBJ1-1; possible D gene TRBD1, 5 bases. CDR1 is MDHEN, CDR2 SYDVKM, per germline. The CDR3 spans 18 residues. V was trimmed by 2 bases and J by 0 bases, leaving 19 bases between them. The CDR3 reads CASSLNPWGRNMNTEAFF. The CDR3 DNA reads TGTGCCAGCAGTTTAAACCCGTGGGGGAGGAACATGAACACTGAAGCTTTCTTT.

The chain has TRBV5-5 and TRBJ1-3, with D perhaps matching TRBD1 (5 bases). Germline lookup yields CDR1 SGHKS and CDR2 YYEKEE (reference sequence). The V gene lost 2 bases and the J gene lost 0 bases, with 15 bases spanning the gap. The CDR3 spans 17 residues. The CDR3 DNA sequence: TGTGCCAGCAGCTTTGAACGACAGTCTTTCTCTGGAAACACCATATATTTT. Translation: CASSFERQSFSGNTIYF.

This clone came up a few times. The rearrangement joins TRBV4-2 to TRBJ1-1; D uncertain. Germline CDR1 reads LGHNA; CDR2 reads YNFKEQ. Trimming removed 4 bases at V and 3 bases at J, with 9 bases between. The CDR3 length is 13 residues. DNA of the CDR3: TGTGCCAGCAGCCCCTCGGGCCACACTGAAGCTTTCTTT. It is translated as CASSPSGHTEAFF.

V gene TRBV7-9 combines with J gene TRBJ2-2, with 14 bases that match TRBD2. The germline V gene has CDR1 SEHNR and CDR2 FQNEAQ (reference sequence). CDR3 length equals 16 residues. The ends lost 5 bases at V and 6 bases at J; junction bases unmatched: 5. CDR3: CASSETSGGAPGELFF. CDR3 in DNA: TGTGCCAGCAGCGAGACTAGCGGGGGGGCTCCCGGGGAGCTGTTTTTT.

CDR3 in DNA: TGCGCCAGCAGCCCTTCGGGGGCGGGGGCGGCCGGGGAGCTGTTTTTT. Translated: CASSPSGAGAAGELFF. The rearrangement joins TRBV4-1 to TRBJ2-2; D may be TRBD2 (7 bases). The length of the CDR3 is 16 residues. Germline-derived CDR1 and CDR2 are MGHRA and YSYEKL. V was cut by 4 bases and J by 6 bases, with 18 bases left in between.

The rearrangement joins TRBV5-1 to TRBJ1-2, with D unclear. V shed 0 bases and J shed 5 bases, with 5 bases lying between them. The CDR3 totals 12 residues. Germline V CDR1 and CDR2: SGHRS, YFSETQ. Written as DNA, the CDR3 is TGCGCCAGCAGCTTGGGAGGTTATGGCTACACCTTC. It yields the protein CASSLGGYGYTF.

This chain joins TRBV7-7 and TRBJ2-5; unclear D gene. The CDR3 has 11 residues. Trimming cost V 10 bases and J 4 bases, with 10 bases left between them. CDR1 and CDR2 from the germline V gene are SSHAT and FNYEAQ (reference sequence). Here the CDR3 reads CATKAGETQYF. CDR3 DNA: TGTGCCACCAAGGCCGGAGAGACCCAGTACTTC.

In its sample, this clone was seen a few times. The chain has TRBV10-1 and TRBJ2-3; D uncertain. This CDR3 comprises 11 residues. The ends were cut back, 6 bases at V and 8 bases at J, with 9 bases in the middle. The germline gives CDR1 WNHNN, CDR2 SYGVQD (reference sequence). This CDR3 reads CASSDWSTQYF. DNA for the CDR3: TGCGCCAGCAGCGACTGGAGTACGCAGTATTTT.

The chain recombines TRBV10-2 with TRBJ2-6; maybe TRBD1 (6 bases). This CDR3 comprises 14 residues. The V end lost 6 bases, the J end lost 2 bases, and 8 bases lay between the germline ends. The germline CDR1 and CDR2 sequences are WSHSY and SAAADI. CDR3 amino acids: CASSGTPGANVLTF. CDR3 coding DNA: TGCGCCAGCAGCGGGACACCTGGGGCCAACGTCCTGACTTTC.

As regards this clone: The same CDR3 can be traced to other DNA sequences in this sample. The V call is TRBV29-1, the J call TRBJ2-3; TRBD2 aligns across 7 bases. The CDR3 extends over 15 amino acids. CDR1 is SQVTM, CDR2 ANQGSEA, per germline. Trimming removed 4 bases from V and 0 bases from J; junction bases left unmatched: 7. The CDR3 here is CSVGGWGGSTDTQYF. Written as DNA, the CDR3 is TGCAGCGTTGGGGGATGGGGGGGGAGCACAGATACGCAGTATTTT.

The gene calls are TRBV29-1 and TRBJ1-1, with D maybe TRBD1 (6 bases). This CDR3 contains 13 residues. Germline CDR1 reads SQVTM; CDR2 reads ANQGSEA. CDR3 sequence (DNA): TGCAGGGCCTTCGGGGGCGCAGACACTGAAGCTTTCTTT. Amino acids: CRAFGGADTEAFF.

This chain links TRBV9 with TRBJ2-2; D is undetermined. Between the trimmed V and J ends, which lost 4 bases and 5 bases, there was a span of 9 bases. CDR1 and CDR2 (germline): SGDLS, YYNGEE. The CDR3 totals 13 residues. This chain's CDR3 is CASSLYYTGELFF. CDR3 DNA sequence: TGTGCCAGCAGCCTATACTATACCGGGGAGCTGTTTTTT.

This clone was counted only a few times. The J gene is TRBJ1-5, the V gene TRBV2; D unclear. The length of the CDR3 is 17 residues. CDR1 is SNHLY, CDR2 FYNNEI, per germline. The V end was cut by 7 bases, the J end by 0 bases, with 19 bases between. CDR3 nucleotides: TGTGCCAGCACCCCAAGGGCCCCCGTTTATAGCAATCAGCCCCAGCATTTT. Protein sequence: CASTPRAPVYSNQPQHF.

The rearrangement joins TRBV30 to TRBJ2-6; possible D gene TRBD2, 5 bases. This CDR3 contains 15 residues. Germline V gene sequence: CDR1 GTSNPN, CDR2 SVGIG (reference sequence). The V and J ends lost 0 bases and 0 bases respectively, with 6 bases between them. CDR3: CAWSVGVSGANVLTF. The CDR3 DNA reads TGTGCCTGGAGTGTCGGGGTCTCTGGGGCCAACGTCCTGACTTTC. Full variable domain (missing parts from reference TRBV30 and TRBJ2-6): SQTIHQWPATLVQPVGSPLSLECTVEGTSNPNLYWYRQAAGRGLQLLFYSVGIGQISSEVPQNLSASRPQDRQFILSSKKLLLSDSGFYLCAWSVGVSGANVLTFGAGSRLTVL.

The genes are TRBV5-4 and TRBJ1-1; a possible D gene is TRBD1 (6 bases). Germline V CDR1 and CDR2: SGHNT, YYREEE (reference sequence). The length of the CDR3 is 13 residues. Trimming pared 2 bases from V and 5 bases from J, leaving 10 bases between. Here the CDR3 reads CASSLGGRTEAFF. CDR3 coding DNA: TGTGCCAGCAGCTTAGGGGGACGGACTGAAGCTTTCTTT.

The chain links TRBV7-6 to TRBJ2-6; D may be TRBD1 (6 bases). The germline V gene encodes CDR1 SGHVS and CDR2 FNYEAQ. V was pared by 3 bases and J by 8 bases, with 17 bases between. CDR3 length: 16 amino acids. CDR3 amino acids: CASSFAGAMGTNVLTF. The CDR3, as DNA: TGTGCCAGCAGCTTTGCAGGGGCTATGGGTACCAACGTCCTGACTTTC.

The CDR3 region has the DNA TGTGCCAGCAGCGTGGACTACGACCAGCCCCAGCATTTT. Translated, it gives CASSVDYDQPQHF. J is TRBJ1-5 and V is TRBV9, with D unresolved. Trimming shortened V by 2 bases and J by 7 bases, and 10 bases separated the two germline ends. Germline loops: CDR1 SGDLS, CDR2 YYNGEE. This CDR3 is built from 13 residues.

V usage is TRBV15 and J usage is TRBJ1-3; D not certain. The V gene lost 5 bases and the J gene lost 2 bases, with 13 bases spanning the gap. Per germline, CDR1 LNHNV and CDR2 YYDKDF (reference sequence). CDR3 size: 15 residues. The chain's CDR3 is CATSQGGVTGNTIYF. CDR3 bases: TGTGCCACCAGCCAAGGCGGTGTCACTGGAAACACCATATATTTT.

The chain recombines TRBV11-2 with TRBJ1-1; D is possibly TRBD1 (5 bases). This CDR3 is built from 14 residues. Trimming removed 4 bases from V and 7 bases from J, with 16 bases in between. Germline V lookup: CDR1 SGHAT, CDR2 FQNNGV. For the CDR3, the DNA is TGTGCCAGCAGCTGGGCGCCAGGGACTTTTGAAGCTTTCTTT. This translates into CASSWAPGTFEAFF.

This sequence joins TRBV29-1 and TRBJ1-1, with D possibly matching TRBD1 (6 bases). Germline loops: CDR1 SQVTM, CDR2 ANQGSEA. V was cut by 5 bases and J by 3 bases, with 19 bases left in between. The CDR3 spans 15 residues. CDR3 in DNA: TGCAGCGTTCAAATGCCCACAGGGTACGACACTGAAGCTTTCTTT. It specifies CSVQMPTGYDTEAFF.

The V and J genes are TRBV7-8 and TRBJ1-2, with a tentative D call TRBD1 (6 bases). Trimming removed 11 bases from V and 6 bases from J, with 19 bases in between. The CDR3 has 13 residues. Per germline, CDR1 SGHVS and CDR2 FQNEAQ. DNA of the CDR3: TGTGCCGGACAGAGTAACCCCGGCGATGGCTACACCTTC. Residues: CAGQSNPGDGYTF.

This chain connects TRBV19 to TRBJ2-2, with TRBD1 as a possible D gene (6 bases). The germline V gene encodes CDR1 LNHDA and CDR2 SQIVND (reference sequence). This CDR3 has 14 residues. V lost 11 bases and J 6 bases, leaving 19 bases between the germline ends. CDR3 nucleotide sequence: TGTGCCTTCTATAGGGGGTTCTGGGCCGGGGAGCTGTTTTTT. Amino acids: CAFYRGFWAGELFF.

The chain combines TRBV7-9 with TRBJ2-7; TRBD2 matches 11 bases. V lost 5 bases and J lost 2; bases outside the gene matches: 5. This CDR3 spans 15 amino acids. Germline values: CDR1 SEHNR, CDR2 FQNEAQ (reference sequence). DNA for the CDR3: TGTGCCAGCAGCACCGCTAGCGGGAGGCCCTACGAGCAGTACTTC. Translating it yields CASSTASGRPYEQYF.

J is TRBJ2-3 and V is TRBV12-5; maybe TRBD2 (5 bases). The CDR3 totals 13 residues. Germline V lookup: CDR1 LGHNT, CDR2 FRNRAP. V was trimmed by 1 base and J by 4 bases, leaving 6 bases between them. CDR3 protein: CASGLGLSDTQYF. The CDR3 bases are TGTGCTAGTGGTTTGGGACTATCAGATACGCAGTATTTT.

This rearrangement joins TRBV2 to TRBJ2-4; 9 bases are a match to TRBD1. The CDR3 sequence is 14 residues long. CDR1 and CDR2 from the germline V gene are SNHLY and FYNNEI. Losses at the gene ends were 5 bases for V and 5 bases for J; bases not matched to a gene: 4. CDR3 sequence: CASSRQGVQNIQYF. For the CDR3, the DNA is TGTGCCAGCAGTCGACAGGGGGTCCAAAACATTCAGTACTTC.

This clone was counted once. The chain employs TRBV9 and TRBJ1-3; tentatively, D is TRBD1 (5 bases). Germline CDR1 and CDR2: SGDLS and YYNGEE. The CDR3 is 17 residues long. The V end lost 2 bases, the J end lost 0 bases, and 15 bases lay between the germline ends. DNA of the CDR3: TGTGCCAGCAGCGTCGGGGGTACAGGCCGCTCTGGAAACACCATATATTTT. Encoded protein: CASSVGGTGRSGNTIYF. Looking up the rest from reference TRBV9 and TRBJ1-3 gives the full variable domain: DSGVTQTPKHLITATGQRVTLRCSPRSGDLSVYWYQQSLDQGLQFLIQYYNGEERAKGNILERFSAQQFPDLHSELNLSSLELGDSALYFCASSVGGTGRSGNTIYFGEGSWLTVV.

The chain is built from TRBV29-1 and TRBJ2-2, with D possibly TRBD2 on 5 matching bases. The CDR3 contains 16 residues. V lost 4 bases, J lost 1 base, and 16 bases lay in between. CDR1 and CDR2 (germline): SQVTM, ANQGSEA. For the CDR3, the DNA is TGCAGCGTTGGAGGTCTTCGGGGAAAGAACACCGGGGAGCTGTTTTTT. Amino acids: CSVGGLRGKNTGELFF.

This chain uses TRBV7-3 with TRBJ2-1, with 7 bases that match TRBD2. V lost 5 bases to trimming and J lost 1 base; unmatched junction nucleotides: 8. CDR3 size: 16 residues. CDR1 and CDR2 from the germline V gene are SGHTA and FQGTGA. CDR3 bases: TGTGCCAGCAGCCCCAGGGCGGGAGCATCCTACAATGAGCAGTTCTTC. Encoded protein: CASSPRAGASYNEQFF. Full variable domain (rest looked up from reference TRBV7-3 and TRBJ2-1): GAGVSQTPSNKVTEKGKYVELRCDPISGHTALYWYRQSLGQGPEFLIYFQGTGAADDSGLPNDRFFAVRPEGSVSTLKIQRTERGDSAVYLCASSPRAGASYNEQFFGPGTRLTVL.